This paragraph reports one T cell receptor (beta chain). No cognate antigen has been identified for it. Note that gene names and germline sequences for this receptor are mouse ones. The read ends 1 residue shy of where the CDR3 ends; the end is completed using the germline J gene. This record belongs to a study of tissue T cells after allogeneic stem cell transplantation (dated by TCRdb to 2022 to 2024). In the study overall: TCR beta repertoires were profiled across many tissues obtained from research autopsies of patients with and without GVHD, as well as in mouse models of GVHD. The human part of the study was a prospective observational study with no blinding and no randomization.

The cysteine opens and the phenylalanine closes a CDR3 of 14 amino acids. The DNA shown is the part of the CDR3 that was read: 39 bases, in frame from base 1. The germline V gene supplies CDR1 SGHSA and CDR2 FRNQAP. At the junction V is shortened by 5 bases and J by 1 base, with 10 bases in between. What the study reported, not specific to this receptor: Blood and spleen T cells captured only a limited portion of the TCR repertoire detected in tissues, in both patients and mice. Few T cell clones were found to be shared across patients, but shared repertoire signatures across patients were revealed in a tissue-specific fashion by motif-based clustering. Which tissue TCRs were alloreactive or antigen-specific was not determined in the study, and some of the clones might have been host cells that persisted. Within patients, how anatomically similar tissues were was a major factor shaping TCR repertoire composition, regardless of disease or transplant status. The patient cohort was small and varied clinically, and sampling depth was recognized as a limitation.

Preparation of the library involved the immunoSEQ multiplex PCR assay. Adaptive Biotechnologies performed the TCRbeta CDR3 sequencing at survey depth and reported CDR3 sequences, V/J genes, productive frequency and template counts. Amplification of TCR beta CDR3 regions started from genomic DNA instead of RNA. As for the authors' bioinformatics: Jensen-Shannon divergence was used to quantify pairwise repertoire overlap between tissues, with a value of 1 meaning complete divergence and a value of 0 meaning identical repertoires. Tissues were clustered by single-linkage agglomerative hierarchical clustering of pairwise JSD values and displayed as dendrograms. GLIPH2 was run on all patient samples with simulation_depth 1000, kmer_min_depth 3, cdr3_length_cutoff 8, keeping groups with more than two unique CDR3s. A standardized tissue-overlap score extrapolated Jaccard GLIPH-group overlap across patients to a standard repertoire size of 1000 clones. Linear mixed-effect models, with tissue as a fixed effect and individual as a random effect, were used to test how diversity related to clinical or experimental variables. Held by TCRdb, this immuneACCESS table contains in-frame sequences only and omits some clones. Under half of the omission traces to an unresolved V gene where checked; the cause of the rest is unknown. That table supplies the V and J calls and clone size; D and trimming were determined from the DNA. Counted in this sample were more than 6,500 clones; about 50% of them appeared once. Of the sample, about 12% falls within the top ten clones.

The sample's time point label is to be understood as: mouse harvest day 7 after allogeneic transplant. Each mouse graft, delivered by tail vein injection, combined 10^6 splenic CD5+ T cells with 10^7 T-cell-depleted bone marrow cells. Mouse GVHD was modeled in a major MHC-mismatch B6 (H2b) into BALB/c (H2d) model, with tissues profiled at day 7 or 14. Mouse tissues and retro-orbital blood were harvested on day 7 or 14 post-transplant using separate sterile tools per animal; livers were flushed beforehand. Before genomic DNA isolation with the DNeasy Blood & Tissue Kit, mouse tissues were minced with razor blades in buffered saline.

Sequenced sample: lymph node tissue. The sequence was obtained from a female BALB/c mouse given C57BL/6 T cells with graft-versus-host disease after an allogeneic hematopoietic cell transplant. The chain couples TRBV16 to TRBJ2-3, and perhaps TRBD1 as D gene, on 6 matching bases. The DNA read from the CDR3 is TGTGCAAGCAGCCGGACAGATGGTGCAGAAACGCTGTAT. It encodes CASSRTDGAETLY. The CDR3 in full is CASSRTDGAETLYF.